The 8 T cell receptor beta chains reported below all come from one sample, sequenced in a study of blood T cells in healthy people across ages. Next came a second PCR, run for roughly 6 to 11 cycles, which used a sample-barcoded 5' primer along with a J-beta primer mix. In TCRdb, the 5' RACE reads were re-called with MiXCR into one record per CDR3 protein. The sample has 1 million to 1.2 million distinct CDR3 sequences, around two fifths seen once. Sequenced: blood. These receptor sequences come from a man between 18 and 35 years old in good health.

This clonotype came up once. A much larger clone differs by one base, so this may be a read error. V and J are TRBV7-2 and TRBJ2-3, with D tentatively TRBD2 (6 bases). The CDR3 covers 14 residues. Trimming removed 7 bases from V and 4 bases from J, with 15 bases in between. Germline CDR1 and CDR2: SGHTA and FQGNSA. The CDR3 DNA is TGTGCCAGCACCGCGGGGACCGGAGCAGATACGCAGTATTTT. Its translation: CASTAGTGADTQYF.

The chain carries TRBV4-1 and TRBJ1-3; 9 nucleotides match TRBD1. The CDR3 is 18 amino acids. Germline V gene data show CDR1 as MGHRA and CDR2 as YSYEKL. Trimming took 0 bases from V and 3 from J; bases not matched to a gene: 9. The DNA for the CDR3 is TGCGCCAGCAGCCAAGATCCCCGGGACAGGGCATTTGGAAACACCATATATTTT. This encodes CASSQDPRDRAFGNTIYF.

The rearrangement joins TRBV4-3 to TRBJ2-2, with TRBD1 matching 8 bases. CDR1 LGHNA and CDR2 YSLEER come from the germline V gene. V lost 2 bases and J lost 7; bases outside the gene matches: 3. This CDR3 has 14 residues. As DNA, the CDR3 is TGCGCCAGCAGCCAAACACAGGGGGTCGGGGAGCTGTTTTTT. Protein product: CASSQTQGVGELFF.

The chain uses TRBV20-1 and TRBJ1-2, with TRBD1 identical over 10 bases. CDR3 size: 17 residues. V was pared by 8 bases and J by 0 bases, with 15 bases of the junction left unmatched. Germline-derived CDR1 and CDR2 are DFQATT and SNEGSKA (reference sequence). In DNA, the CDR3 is TGCAGTACTGGGCATACCGGGACAGGGGTCTCTAACTATGGCTACACCTTC. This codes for CSTGHTGTGVSNYGYTF.

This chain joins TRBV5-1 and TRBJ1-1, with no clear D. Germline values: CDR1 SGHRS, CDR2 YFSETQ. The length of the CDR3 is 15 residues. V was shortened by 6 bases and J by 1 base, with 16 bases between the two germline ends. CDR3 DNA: TGCGCCAGCACCAGGACGGGCGCTAAGAACACTGAAGCTTTCTTT. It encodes CASTRTGAKNTEAFF.

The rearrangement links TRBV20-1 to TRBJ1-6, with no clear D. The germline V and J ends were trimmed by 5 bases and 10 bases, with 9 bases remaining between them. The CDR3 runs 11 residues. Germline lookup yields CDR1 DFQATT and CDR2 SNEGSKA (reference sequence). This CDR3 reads CSASRRSPLHF. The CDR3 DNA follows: TGCAGTGCTTCTAGGCGCTCACCCCTCCACTTT.

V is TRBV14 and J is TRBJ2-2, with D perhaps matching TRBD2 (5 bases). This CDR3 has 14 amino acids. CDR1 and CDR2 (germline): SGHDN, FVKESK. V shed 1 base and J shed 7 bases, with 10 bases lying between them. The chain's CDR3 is CASSQGGIDGELFF. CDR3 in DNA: TGTGCCAGCAGCCAAGGAGGGATTGACGGGGAGCTGTTTTTT.

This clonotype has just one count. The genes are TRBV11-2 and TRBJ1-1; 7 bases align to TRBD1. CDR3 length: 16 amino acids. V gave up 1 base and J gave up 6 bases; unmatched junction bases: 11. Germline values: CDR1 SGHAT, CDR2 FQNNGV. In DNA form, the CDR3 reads TGTGCCAGCAGCTTAGGAGCAGGGGGGACAGACGCTGAAGCTTTCTTT. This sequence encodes CASSLGAGGTDAEAFF.